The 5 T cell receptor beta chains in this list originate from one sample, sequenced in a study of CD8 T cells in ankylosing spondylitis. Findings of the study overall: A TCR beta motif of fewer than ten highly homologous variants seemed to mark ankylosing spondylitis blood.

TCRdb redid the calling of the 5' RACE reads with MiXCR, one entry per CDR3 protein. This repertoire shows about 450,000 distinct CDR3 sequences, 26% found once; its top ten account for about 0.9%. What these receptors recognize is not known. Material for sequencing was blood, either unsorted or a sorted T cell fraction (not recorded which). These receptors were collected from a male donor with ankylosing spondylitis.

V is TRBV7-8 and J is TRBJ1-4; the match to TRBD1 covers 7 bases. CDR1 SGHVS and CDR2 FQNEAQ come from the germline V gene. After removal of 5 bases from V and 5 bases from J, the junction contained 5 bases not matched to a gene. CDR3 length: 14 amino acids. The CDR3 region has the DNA TGTGCCAGCAGCCCCCGGGACAGAAATGAAAAACTGTTTTTT. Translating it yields CASSPRDRNEKLFF.

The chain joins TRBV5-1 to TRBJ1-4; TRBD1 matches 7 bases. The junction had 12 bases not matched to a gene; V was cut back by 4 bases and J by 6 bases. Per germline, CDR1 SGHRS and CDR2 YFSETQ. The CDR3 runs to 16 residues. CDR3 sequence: CASSQSERGPYEKLFF. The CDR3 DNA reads TGCGCCAGCAGCCAATCCGAAAGGGGGCCATATGAAAAACTGTTTTTT.

The CDR3 is CASAPPGYTEAFF. CDR3 sequence (DNA): TGTGCCAGCGCCCCCCCAGGGTATACTGAAGCTTTCTTT. The rearrangement links TRBV12-3 or TRBV12-4 to TRBJ1-1; D is possibly TRBD1 (5 bases). V lost 8 bases and J 5 bases, leaving 15 bases between the germline ends. The CDR3 extends over 13 amino acids.

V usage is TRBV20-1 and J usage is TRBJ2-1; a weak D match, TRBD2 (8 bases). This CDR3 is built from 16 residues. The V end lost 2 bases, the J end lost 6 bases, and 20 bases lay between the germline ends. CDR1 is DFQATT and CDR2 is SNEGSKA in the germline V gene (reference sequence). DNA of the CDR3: TGCAGTGCTAGATCAGGGGGACTAGGAGACGGCAATGAGCAGTTCTTC. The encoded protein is CSARSGGLGDGNEQFF.

The CDR3 nucleotides read TGTGCCAGCAACCTATTAGGTTCACCCCTCCACTTT. Translating gives CASNLLGSPLHF. This sequence joins TRBV7-2 and TRBJ1-6, with unresolved D. CDR3 length: 12 residues. V shed 7 bases and J shed 9 bases, with 10 bases lying between them. The V gene's germline CDR1 is SGHTA and CDR2 FQGNSA.